Below are 3 T cell receptor beta chains sequenced from a single sample in a study of T-cell memory formation after mild COVID-19. TCRdb used MiXCR to reprocess the 5' RACE reads, holding one entry per CDR3 protein. Seen here are 450,000 or so distinct CDR3 sequences, around a quarter observed once, and the top ten hold under 15%. The sample consisted of PBMCs or a T cell subset sorted from them (not recorded which). These receptors were obtained from an adult woman who had mild COVID-19 (a few samples of this study predate the infection). Cell type and time point are not known.

This clonotype has just a few counts. V gene TRBV7-9 combines with J gene TRBJ1-2; 8 nucleotides line up with TRBD1. From germline, CDR1 is SEHNR and CDR2 FQNEAQ (reference sequence). The V and J ends lost 4 bases and 11 bases, in that order; junction bases with no gene match: 18. This CDR3 has 16 amino acids. In DNA, the CDR3 is TGTGCCAGCAGCTCTTCGGCGGGGACAGGCCTTCTCGGGTACACCTTC. Protein: CASSSSAGTGLLGYTF.

The chain joins TRBV5-1 to TRBJ2-3; 8 bases match TRBD1. J lost 0 bases, V lost 2 bases, and 17 bases had no gene match. CDR1 is SGHRS and CDR2 is YFSETQ in the germline V gene. This CDR3 has 20 residues. The CDR3 region has the DNA TGCGCCAGCAGCTTCACACTCAAAGCGGCGGGACAGGCTAGCACAGATACGCAGTATTTT. Protein: CASSFTLKAAGQASTDTQYF.

In this sample, this clonotype turned up a few times. The V call is TRBV19, the J call TRBJ2-7, with 9 bases aligning to TRBD1. Germline loops: CDR1 LNHDA, CDR2 SQIVND (reference sequence). Germline trimming cut 3 bases from V and 5 bases from J; bases unmatched to any gene: 5. The CDR3 consists of 14 residues. The CDR3 loop reads CASSITGGGHEQYF. The CDR3 nucleotides are TGTGCCAGTAGTATCACAGGGGGCGGCCACGAGCAGTACTTC.